What follows is one T cell receptor (beta chain) and its context. Antigen specificity is unknown. This sample stems from a study of T cell repertoires in ileal Crohn's disease. Assay: immunoSEQ multiplex PCR; the TCRdb copy retains only in-frame clones and omits some. The sample carries some 14,000 clones, roughly 80% recorded once. Study findings and constraints: Clonality above 26.8% at surgery always came with endoscopic recurrence. Active smokers at surgery had more clonal expansions than non-smokers.

Documented time point: inflamed ileum from the surgical specimen. This TCR derives from an adult with Crohn's disease. Input material: ileal tissue.

The CDR3 loop is CARSCLPVAGDVVSYNSPLHF. CDR3 DNA: TGTGCCAGAAGCTGTTTACCCGTGGCAGGGGACGTAGTGTCCTATAATTCACCCCTCCACTTT. This chain joins TRBV5-3 and TRBJ1-6; weak D call: TRBD1 (6 bases). TRBV5-3 counts as an open reading frame of uncertain function. Between the trimmed V and J ends, which lost 3 bases and 1 base, there was a span of 26 bases. The CDR3 loop spans 21 amino acids.